These T cell receptor beta chains were read from a single sample in a study of blood T cells in healthy people across ages. TCRdb re-derived calls from the 5' RACE reads in MiXCR, one entry per CDR3 protein. Of 1.8 million or so distinct CDR3 sequences in the sample, about two fifths are singletons; the top ten hold more than 20%. The sample taken for sequencing was blood. The origin of the receptors is a human donor in good health. The CDR3 runs from the conserved cysteine through the conserved F or W. Fields, in order: CDR3 length, V gene, D gene, clone size, J gene, CDR3 DNA, CDR3 protein. The D gene is left open where the match is weak. Not all rows give a size; the values are once, few, many and, for expanded clones, a class.

CDR3 length: 13
V gene: TRBV12-3/TRBV12-4
D gene: NA
clone size: few
J gene: TRBJ1-1
CDR3 DNA: TGTGCCAGCAGAGCGACTCGTGGCACTGAAGCTTTCTTT
CDR3 protein: CASRATRGTEAFF

CDR3 length: 15
V gene: TRBV20-1
D gene: TRBD2
clone size: NA
J gene: TRBJ2-5
CDR3 DNA: TGCAGTGCTAGAACTAGCGGGGGGGCCGAGGAGACCCAGTACTTC
CDR3 protein: CSARTSGGAEETQYF

CDR3 length: 14
V gene: TRBV11-2
D gene: NA
clone size: many
J gene: TRBJ2-7
CDR3 DNA: TGTGCCAGCAGCTTAGACCTAGGCTCCTACGAGCAGTACTTC
CDR3 protein: CASSLDLGSYEQYF

CDR3 length: 13
V gene: TRBV4-3
D gene: NA
clone size: many
J gene: TRBJ2-7
CDR3 DNA: TGCGCCAGCAGCCAAGGCTGGGGGTACGAGCAGTACTTC
CDR3 protein: CASSQGWGYEQYF

CDR3 length: 15
V gene: TRBV5-1
D gene: NA
clone size: NA
J gene: TRBJ2-3
CDR3 DNA: TGCGCCAGCAGCCTCGGGACCGCTCGCACAGATACGCAGTATTTT
CDR3 protein: CASSLGTARTDTQYF

CDR3 length: 19
V gene: TRBV4-2
D gene: NA
clone size: NA
J gene: TRBJ2-6
CDR3 DNA: TGTGCCAGCAGCCAAGAGCAGGTGGTAGGGGTCGGTGGGGCCAACGTCCTGACTTTC
CDR3 protein: CASSQEQVVGVGGANVLTF

CDR3 length: 17
V gene: TRBV6-1
D gene: TRBD1
clone size: NA
J gene: TRBJ2-7
CDR3 DNA: TGTGCCAGCAGTGAAACGGTGACAGGGGCCCCACCCTACGAGCAGTACTTC
CDR3 protein: CASSETVTGAPPYEQYF

CDR3 length: 13
V gene: TRBV20-1
D gene: NA
clone size: NA
J gene: TRBJ2-7
CDR3 DNA: TGCAGTGCTAGAGGGACAGACCCCTACGAGCAGTACTTC
CDR3 protein: CSARGTDPYEQYF

CDR3 length: 16
V gene: TRBV5-5
D gene: NA
clone size: NA
J gene: TRBJ2-2
CDR3 DNA: TGTGCCAGCAGCTTGGAAGTGACCAAGAACACCGGGGAGCTGTTTTTT
CDR3 protein: CASSLEVTKNTGELFF

CDR3 length: 19
V gene: TRBV6-1
D gene: TRBD2
clone size: NA
J gene: TRBJ2-6
CDR3 DNA: TGTGCCAGCAAAACTGGACTAGCGGGGATAAGCTCTGGGGCCAACGTCCTGACTTTC
CDR3 protein: CASKTGLAGISSGANVLTF

CDR3 length: 13
V gene: TRBV5-4
D gene: NA
clone size: many
J gene: TRBJ2-5
CDR3 DNA: TGTGCCAGCAGCTTTATCGAGAAGGAGACCCAGTACTTC
CDR3 protein: CASSFIEKETQYF

CDR3 length: 14
V gene: TRBV5-1
D gene: TRBD1
clone size: NA
J gene: TRBJ2-1
CDR3 DNA: TGCGCCAGCAGGGGGACAGGGAAAAACAATGAGCAGTTCTTC
CDR3 protein: CASRGTGKNNEQFF

CDR3 length: 13
V gene: TRBV2
D gene: NA
clone size: NA
J gene: TRBJ2-5
CDR3 DNA: TGTGCCAGCAGTGAAGTACTCCAAGAGACCCAGTACTTC
CDR3 protein: CASSEVLQETQYF

CDR3 length: 16
V gene: TRBV20-1
D gene: TRBD1
clone size: NA
J gene: TRBJ2-7
CDR3 DNA: TGCAGTGCTAGCTTCGGAGGGACAGGGATTAACGGCGAGCAGTACTTC
CDR3 protein: CSASFGGTGINGEQYF

CDR3 length: 15
V gene: TRBV7-2
D gene: NA
clone size: many
J gene: TRBJ2-6
CDR3 DNA: TGTGCCAGCAGCCCCCTTTACTCTGGGGCCAACGTCCTGACTTTC
CDR3 protein: CASSPLYSGANVLTF

CDR3 length: 16
V gene: TRBV24-1
D gene: TRBD2
clone size: NA
J gene: TRBJ2-1
CDR3 DNA: TGTGCCACCAGTGCCCGGGGGGCGGGGGGTTATAATGAGCAGTTCTTC
CDR3 protein: CATSARGAGGYNEQFF

CDR3 length: 14
V gene: TRBV20-1
D gene: NA
clone size: few
J gene: TRBJ1-6
CDR3 DNA: TGCAGTGCTCGAAAAGGGGATACCGGCTCACCCCTCCACTTT
CDR3 protein: CSARKGDTGSPLHF

CDR3 length: 15
V gene: TRBV12-3/TRBV12-4
D gene: NA
clone size: NA
J gene: TRBJ1-5
CDR3 DNA: TGTGCCAGCAGTTTATGGTCTTATAGCAATCAGCCCCAGCATTTT
CDR3 protein: CASSLWSYSNQPQHF

CDR3 length: 14
V gene: TRBV12-3/TRBV12-4
D gene: NA
clone size: few
J gene: TRBJ1-1
CDR3 DNA: TGTGCCAGCAGTTCGAGCCGGCGGGGCACTGAAGCTTTCTTT
CDR3 protein: CASSSSRRGTEAFF

CDR3 length: 13
V gene: TRBV20-1
D gene: NA
clone size: NA
J gene: TRBJ1-3
CDR3 DNA: TGCAGTGCTAGAGACAGCATTGGAAACACCATATATTTT
CDR3 protein: CSARDSIGNTIYF

CDR3 length: 14
V gene: TRBV7-9
D gene: TRBD1
clone size: NA
J gene: TRBJ2-7
CDR3 DNA: TGTGCCAGCGGCCCCCGGGACAGAGCCTACGAGCAGTACTTC
CDR3 protein: CASGPRDRAYEQYF

CDR3 length: 16
V gene: TRBV28
D gene: NA
clone size: few
J gene: TRBJ2-7
CDR3 DNA: TGTGCCAGCAGTTTACACCCGGGAGCCGGCTCCTACGAGCAGTACTTC
CDR3 protein: CASSLHPGAGSYEQYF

CDR3 length: 13
V gene: TRBV7-2
D gene: NA
clone size: few
J gene: TRBJ1-1
CDR3 DNA: TGTGCCAGCAGCTCAATCTCGGACGGGGAAGCTTTCTTT
CDR3 protein: CASSSISDGEAFF

CDR3 length: 15
V gene: TRBV6-1
D gene: NA
clone size: few
J gene: TRBJ1-6
CDR3 DNA: TGTGCCAGCAGTGCAACAGGTCTCTATAATTCACCCCTCCACTTT
CDR3 protein: CASSATGLYNSPLHF

CDR3 length: 15
V gene: TRBV7-2
D gene: TRBD1
clone size: NA
J gene: TRBJ1-4
CDR3 DNA: TGTGCCAGCAGCTCTTCGACAGGGGGCTATGAAAAACTGTTTTTT
CDR3 protein: CASSSSTGGYEKLFF

CDR3 length: 15
V gene: TRBV5-1
D gene: TRBD1
clone size: NA
J gene: TRBJ1-4
CDR3 DNA: TGCGCCAGCAGGGACGCCCAGGGGGCTAATGAAAAACTGTTTTTT
CDR3 protein: CASRDAQGANEKLFF

CDR3 length: 17
V gene: TRBV9
D gene: NA
clone size: NA
J gene: TRBJ1-6
CDR3 DNA: TGTGCCAGCAGCGTATTGGGAACCGGCTCCTATAATTCACCCCTCCACTTT
CDR3 protein: CASSVLGTGSYNSPLHF

CDR3 length: 15
V gene: TRBV7-2
D gene: NA
clone size: few
J gene: TRBJ1-5
CDR3 DNA: TGTGCCAGCAGCTTAGGACTGACGGAGAATCAGCCCCAGCATTTT
CDR3 protein: CASSLGLTENQPQHF

CDR3 length: 13
V gene: TRBV4-2
D gene: NA
clone size: few
J gene: TRBJ1-1
CDR3 DNA: TGTGCTAGCGCAAGGCACATGAACACTGAAGCTTTCTTT
CDR3 protein: CASARHMNTEAFF

CDR3 length: 15
V gene: TRBV13
D gene: NA
clone size: NA
J gene: TRBJ1-2
CDR3 DNA: TGTGCCAGCAGCCCCCGTGGGGAGCTGAACTATGGCTACACCTTC
CDR3 protein: CASSPRGELNYGYTF

CDR3 length: 17
V gene: TRBV3-1
D gene: NA
clone size: NA
J gene: TRBJ2-6
CDR3 DNA: TGTGCCAGCAGCCAAGGGTTTCTGATCTCTGGGGCCAACGTCCTGACTTTC
CDR3 protein: CASSQGFLISGANVLTF

CDR3 length: 14
V gene: TRBV7-8
D gene: TRBD1
clone size: NA
J gene: TRBJ1-1
CDR3 DNA: TGTGCCAGCAGCTTGGGGACAGGGCAAACTGAAGCTTTCTTT
CDR3 protein: CASSLGTGQTEAFF

CDR3 length: 11
V gene: TRBV12-3/TRBV12-4
D gene: NA
clone size: few
J gene: TRBJ2-1
CDR3 DNA: TGTGCCAGCAGTTTAGAACTTCGGCAGTTCTTC
CDR3 protein: CASSLELRQFF

CDR3 length: 14
V gene: TRBV7-2
D gene: NA
clone size: few
J gene: TRBJ2-5
CDR3 DNA: TGTGCCAGCAGCTTAAATTTCGGGGGAGAGACCCAGTACTTC
CDR3 protein: CASSLNFGGETQYF

CDR3 length: 14
V gene: TRBV20-1
D gene: NA
clone size: NA
J gene: TRBJ2-7
CDR3 DNA: TGCAGTGCTAGAGTCGCGGGGGCCCCCTACGAGCAGTACTTC
CDR3 protein: CSARVAGAPYEQYF

CDR3 length: 16
V gene: TRBV3-1
D gene: TRBD1
clone size: NA
J gene: TRBJ2-3
CDR3 DNA: TGTGCCAGCAGCCCGGGACAGGTCCAACCCGCAGATACGCAGTATTTT
CDR3 protein: CASSPGQVQPADTQYF

CDR3 length: 13
V gene: TRBV28
D gene: NA
clone size: few
J gene: TRBJ1-2
CDR3 DNA: TGTGTCAGCAGTCCGCCGAGGAGCTATGGCTACACCTTC
CDR3 protein: CVSSPPRSYGYTF